The 28 T cell receptor beta chains presented below share a single source sample, sequenced in a study of T cell repertoires in cytomegalovirus infection. TCRdb reanalysed the reads using MiXCR and keeps one entry per CDR3 protein. The table includes 250,000 to 300,000 distinct CDR3 sequences, approximately 13% detected once. The sequenced material came from PBMCs. Source of these receptors: a human donor in good health (CMV status not recorded). Some clones in this sample may be carry-over from other donors' samples.

The genes are TRBV7-6 and TRBJ2-1; D is perhaps TRBD2 (5 bases). The CDR3 sequence is 15 residues long. Trimming left V 1 base short and J 4 bases short, with 11 bases between. The germline CDR1 and CDR2 sequences are SGHVS and FNYEAQ. CDR3 residues: CASSLELLVYNEQFF. In DNA form, the CDR3 reads TGTGCCAGCAGCTTAGAGCTACTAGTGTACAATGAGCAGTTCTTC.

This chain uses TRBV7-2 with TRBJ2-1; weak D call: TRBD2 (6 bases). Germline loops: CDR1 SGHTA, CDR2 FQGNSA. The CDR3 has 17 amino acids. Trimming shortened V by 1 base and J by 4 bases, and 17 bases separated the two germline ends. In DNA form, the CDR3 reads TGTGCCAGCAGCTTAGGGCGGTTCCGGGAGCTATACAATGAGCAGTTCTTC. Translated, it gives CASSLGRFRELYNEQFF.

This chain joins TRBV10-3 and TRBJ1-1; 9 bases line up with TRBD1. Unmatched junction bases numbered 10, after V lost 5 bases and J lost 0 bases. The CDR3 length is 17 residues. Germline CDR1 and CDR2: ENHRY and SYGVKD. As DNA, the CDR3 is TGTGCCATCAGTAATGCCGGGACAGGGTCTATGAACACTGAAGCTTTCTTT. Its protein product is CAISNAGTGSMNTEAFF.

This clonotype was counted ten times or more. The chain combines TRBV7-4 with TRBJ2-7; no clear D gene. CDR3 length: 13 residues. V gave up 1 base and J gave up 4 bases, with 8 bases separating them. Per germline, CDR1 SGHVT and CDR2 SQSDAQ. The CDR3 here is CASSLEWGYEQYF. The CDR3 DNA reads TGTGCCAGCAGCTTAGAATGGGGATACGAGCAGTACTTC.

This clonotype was observed a handful of times. The CDR3 sequence is CSATRAGANVLTF. CDR3 nucleotide sequence: TGCAGTGCAACAAGGGCTGGGGCCAACGTCCTGACTTTC. The gene calls are TRBV20-1 and TRBJ2-6; D not certain. The length of the CDR3 is 13 residues. The germline gives CDR1 DFQATT, CDR2 SNEGSKA (reference sequence). V was cut by 6 bases and J by 2 bases, with 8 bases left in between.

This clonotype has just a few counts. The J gene is TRBJ2-1, the V gene TRBV19; maybe TRBD2 (5 bases). CDR3 length equals 15 residues. The V end lost 3 bases, the J end lost 0 bases, and 9 bases lay between the germline ends. Per the germline V gene, CDR1 is LNHDA and CDR2 is SQIVND (reference sequence). The DNA of the CDR3 is TGTGCCAGTAGTATTCGGGATTACTCCTACAATGAGCAGTTCTTC. Protein: CASSIRDYSYNEQFF.

This clonotype has a count of ten or more. This chain joins TRBV20-1 and TRBJ2-5, with D maybe TRBD2 (6 bases). Germline V lookup: CDR1 DFQATT, CDR2 SNEGSKA (reference sequence). The V end lost 8 bases, the J end lost 0 bases, and 16 bases lay between the germline ends. CDR3 length: 14 amino acids. The chain's CDR3 is CSPRRVRDQETQYF. The CDR3 coding sequence is TGCAGTCCAAGGAGGGTGAGGGACCAAGAGACCCAGTACTTC.

CDR3 DNA: TGTGCCAGCACGAAGAACACTGAAGCTTTCTTT. Translation gives CASTKNTEAFF. The chain couples TRBV6-5 to TRBJ1-1; D is unclear. CDR3 length: 11 residues. With 7 bases removed from V and 1 base from J, the gap between germline ends came to 4 bases. Germline loops: CDR1 MNHEY, CDR2 SVGAGI.

This rearrangement joins TRBV29-1 to TRBJ2-1; 7 bases are a match to TRBD2. This CDR3 contains 14 residues. The trim removed 1 base at V and 2 bases at J, leaving 2 bases unmatched. CDR1 is SQVTM, CDR2 ANQGSEA, per germline. The CDR3 sequence: CSVEGGTTYNEQFF. CDR3 nucleotides: TGCAGCGTTGAAGGGGGGACTACCTACAATGAGCAGTTCTTC.

This clonotype has a count of ten or more. The V gene is TRBV19, the J gene TRBJ2-6, with D possibly matching TRBD1 (5 bases). Trimming left V 0 bases short and J 0 bases short, with 9 bases between. CDR1 is LNHDA and CDR2 is SQIVND in the germline V gene (reference sequence). The CDR3 sequence is 17 residues long. The CDR3: CASSIELRVSGANVLTF. The CDR3 region has the DNA TGTGCCAGTAGTATAGAGCTCAGGGTCTCTGGGGCCAACGTCCTGACTTTC.

This clonotype was picked up many times. The genes are TRBV7-2 and TRBJ1-4; D call uncertain. Deletions cut 1 base from V and 4 bases from J, with 10 bases between. Germline V gene sequence: CDR1 SGHTA, CDR2 FQGNSA. The CDR3 spans 15 residues. This chain's CDR3 is CASSLEAVYNEKLFF. In nucleotides, the CDR3 is TGTGCCAGCAGCTTAGAAGCGGTTTATAATGAAAAACTGTTTTTT.

This clonotype was counted between two and nine times. V gene TRBV5-8 combines with J gene TRBJ2-5; 7 nucleotides align to TRBD1. V shed 0 bases and J 0 bases; nucleotides not matched to a gene: 2. The CDR3 spans 15 residues. Germline V gene lookup returns CDR1 SGHTS and CDR2 YDEGEE. The CDR3 is CASSLDGTDQETQYF. For the CDR3, the DNA is TGTGCCAGCAGCTTGGATGGGACAGACCAAGAGACCCAGTACTTC. Together with reference TRBV5-8 and TRBJ2-5, the CDR3 gives the full variable domain: EAGVTQSPTHLIKTRGQQATLRCSPISGHTSVYWYQQALGLGLQFLLWYDEGEERNRGNFPPRFSGRQFPNYSSELNVNALELEDSALYLCASSLDGTDQETQYFGPGTRLLVL.

CDR3 loop: CASLLSWAGVHEQYF. The CDR3, as DNA: TGTGCCAGCCTACTATCATGGGCGGGAGTACACGAGCAGTACTTC. V usage is TRBV27 and J usage is TRBJ2-7; 7 nucleotides line up with TRBD2. The V gene end was trimmed by 8 bases and the J gene end by 5 bases; junction bases not matched to a gene: 15. This CDR3 region has 15 residues. Germline V gene sequence: CDR1 MNHEY, CDR2 SMNVEV (reference sequence).

This clonotype was seen only a few times. The rearrangement uses TRBV29-1 and TRBJ1-2; 8 bases align to TRBD1. The CDR3 is 13 residues long. The V segment lost 5 bases and the J segment 4 bases; nucleotides outside the gene matches: 6. CDR1 is SQVTM and CDR2 is ANQGSEA in the germline V gene. CDR3 DNA: TGCAGCGTTATAGGACAGGGAGGCTATGGCTACACCTTC. Its translation: CSVIGQGGYGYTF.

The chain has TRBV16 and TRBJ2-7; no definite D call. The CDR3 extends over 14 amino acids. Germline CDR1 is KGHSY and CDR2 is FQNENV. With 5 bases removed from V and 1 base from J, the gap between germline ends came to 12 bases. The CDR3 sequence is CASSTRQRSYEQYF. For the CDR3, the DNA is TGTGCCAGCAGCACCCGGCAGCGATCCTACGAGCAGTACTTC.

This clonotype was found many times. The chain links TRBV10-3 to TRBJ2-7; possible D gene TRBD1, 6 bases. Trimming stripped 6 bases from V and 0 bases from J, with 12 bases between. CDR3 length: 14 amino acids. The germline gives CDR1 ENHRY, CDR2 SYGVKD. The CDR3 spells CAIRGAGSSYEQYF. The CDR3 DNA reads TGTGCCATCAGGGGGGCAGGTTCCTCCTACGAGCAGTACTTC.

This clonotype was counted many times. The chain uses TRBV19 and TRBJ1-4, with TRBD1 matching 7 bases. The V gene end was trimmed by 6 bases and the J gene end by 0 bases; junction bases not matched to a gene: 10. Germline CDR1 and CDR2: LNHDA and SQIVND (reference sequence). This CDR3 has 17 amino acids. CDR3 coding DNA: TGTGCCAGTAGCCCCGGGACAGCCTTTGCAACTAATGAAAAACTGTTTTTT. It specifies CASSPGTAFATNEKLFF.

This clonotype has ten or more counts. The chain carries TRBV12-5 and TRBJ2-1; no clear D gene. The CDR3 sequence is 16 residues long. Trimming took 4 bases from V and 3 from J, leaving 16 bases between them. The germline CDR1 and CDR2 sequences are LGHNT and FRNRAP. CDR3 amino acids: CASGSPGLSIYNEQFF. CDR3 DNA: TGTGCTAGTGGTTCCCCCGGGCTCAGCATCTACAATGAGCAGTTCTTC.

This clonotype was counted many times. The V and J genes are TRBV7-2 and TRBJ2-7; D uncertain. The V gene lost 1 base and the J gene lost 0 bases, with 4 bases spanning the gap. Looked up from germline, CDR1 is SGHTA and CDR2 is FQGNSA. This CDR3 has 13 amino acids. The CDR3, as DNA: TGTGCCAGCAGCTTAGTCAGCTCCTACGAGCAGTACTTC. Its translation: CASSLVSSYEQYF.

CDR3 region: CASTLGNSNQPQHF. In DNA, the CDR3 is TGTGCCAGCACCTTGGGCAATAGCAATCAGCCCCAGCATTTT. V and J are TRBV12-3 or TRBV12-4 and TRBJ1-5, with D unclear. The CDR3 extends over 14 amino acids. V gave up 7 bases and J gave up 0 bases, with 10 bases separating them.

V and J are TRBV5-8 and TRBJ1-1, with D unclear. This CDR3 comprises 13 residues. V dropped 0 bases and J dropped 4 bases, with 7 bases sitting between them. From germline, CDR1 is SGHTS and CDR2 YDEGEE. CDR3 coding DNA: TGTGCCAGCAGCTTGGGACTTATCACTGAAGCTTTCTTT. This encodes CASSLGLITEAFF.

This clonotype showed up just a few times. This chain links TRBV5-1 with TRBJ2-2, with D unclear. Trimming shortened V by 4 bases and J by 1 base, and 8 bases separated the two germline ends. The CDR3 sequence is 14 residues long. Germline V gives CDR1 SGHRS, CDR2 YFSETQ. The CDR3 is CASSPDQNTGELFF. The CDR3 nucleotides are TGCGCCAGCAGCCCAGACCAGAACACCGGGGAGCTGTTTTTT.

This clonotype showed up many times. The chain couples TRBV5-4 to TRBJ2-6; 11 nucleotides line up with TRBD1. Germline lookup yields CDR1 SGHNT and CDR2 YYREEE (reference sequence). CDR3 length: 17 residues. Unmatched junction bases numbered 7, after V lost 5 bases and J lost 3 bases. The CDR3: CASSLDRGLGGANVLTF. CDR3 coding DNA: TGTGCCAGCAGTCTGGACAGGGGGCTTGGTGGGGCCAACGTCCTGACTTTC.

This clonotype was seen at least ten times. The rearrangement links TRBV6-1 to TRBJ2-1; 10 positions agree with TRBD2. Germline V gene sequence: CDR1 MNHNS, CDR2 SASEGT. The CDR3 totals 16 residues. Trimming at V came to 3 bases and at J to 4 bases, leaving 6 bases not matched to a gene. CDR3 DNA: TGTGCCAGCAGTGAGGCTAGCGGGAGCCCATACAATGAGCAGTTCTTC. This translates into CASSEASGSPYNEQFF.

This clonotype was seen many times. The chain joins TRBV6-5 to TRBJ2-7; the match to TRBD2 covers 7 bases. CDR1 and CDR2 (germline): MNHEY, SVGAGI. J was trimmed by 0 bases and V by 6 bases; bases with no gene match: 8. This CDR3 has 15 residues. CDR3 protein: CASSYASGVSYEQYF. DNA for the CDR3: TGTGCCAGCAGCTACGCTAGCGGAGTCTCCTACGAGCAGTACTTC.

This clonotype was recorded many times. The chain couples TRBV10-3 to TRBJ1-5; D might be TRBD1 (6 bases). Trimming left V 5 bases short and J 4 bases short, with 9 bases between. The CDR3 sequence is 13 residues long. Germline V gene sequence: CDR1 ENHRY, CDR2 SYGVKD. In nucleotides, the CDR3 is TGTGCCATCAGTCCAACAGGGAATCAGCCCCAGCATTTT. It specifies CAISPTGNQPQHF.

This clonotype has ten or more counts. This sequence joins TRBV6-5 and TRBJ2-1; TRBD1 aligns across 10 bases. Per the germline V gene, CDR1 is MNHEY and CDR2 is SVGAGI. The CDR3 spans 15 residues. Trimming at V came to 2 bases and at J to 6 bases, leaving 4 bases not matched to a gene. The CDR3 region has the DNA TGTGCCAGCAGTTACGGGGGACAGGGGTTCAATGAGCAGTTCTTC. Translated, it gives CASSYGGQGFNEQFF.

This clonotype has more than one count but fewer than ten. The chain couples TRBV12-3 or TRBV12-4 to TRBJ2-3; tentatively, D is TRBD1 (5 bases). V lost 1 base and J 0 bases, leaving 11 bases between the germline ends. The CDR3 sequence is 16 residues long. For the CDR3, the DNA is TGTGCCAGCAGTTTAGGGACATCTTATAGCACAGATACGCAGTATTTT. It translates to CASSLGTSYSTDTQYF.